This TCR beta chain was identified in a study of T-cell reconstitution after alpha-beta-depleted transplantation in children. Findings and caveats of the study: The study reportedly traced alpha-beta T cells about two months after transplant to several hundred expanded graft clones.

The TCRbeta library incorporated unique molecular identifiers. TCRdb passed the PCR reads through MiXCR, listing each CDR3 protein once. The repertoire holds about 580,000 distinct CDR3 sequences, with 23% as singletons. This clonotype was seen many times. The antigen remains undetermined. The TCR originated in a boy under three years old who had a stem cell transplant for acute myeloid leukemia, so the T cells may come from the graft donor. The sample was PBMCs, mostly from graft donor cells, taken 360 days after TCRalphabeta/CD19-depleted stem cell transplant.

Here the CDR3 reads CSVGSGRETQYF. The CDR3 DNA reads as TGCAGCGTTGGGTCAGGGAGAGAGACCCAGTACTTC. The V call is TRBV29-1, the J call TRBJ2-5; D possibly matches TRBD1 or TRBD2 (5 bases each). The CDR3 has 12 amino acids. V was clipped by 4 bases and J by 4 bases, with 10 bases between them. Per germline, CDR1 SQVTM and CDR2 ANQGSEA.